This T cell receptor (beta chain) was observed in a study of beta chain features in type 1 diabetes. Overall study results and limits: Cells expressing TCR highly could be over-represented by cDNA sequencing.

CDR3 size: 14 residues. The V and J ends lost 4 bases and 8 bases, in that order; junction bases with no gene match: 7. Germline CDR1 reads SGHNT; CDR2 reads YYREEE (reference sequence). Expressed TCRB transcripts got sequenced, as all isolated RNA was reverse transcribed. Profiling relied on immunoSEQ multiplex PCR, and the TCRdb table lists in-frame clones only, not all of them. The sample holds about 220,000 clones, 11% seen once. This clone was counted only a few times. Its specificity is unknown. Specimen: central memory CD4+ T cells from blood. The origin of this receptor is a man between 18 and 35 years old in good health. The chain links TRBV5-4 to TRBJ1-4, with 8 bases that match TRBD1. DNA of the CDR3: TGTGCCAGCAGCCTGGACAGGGCCCCGGAAAAACTGTTTTTT. Amino acid sequence: CASSLDRAPEKLFF.